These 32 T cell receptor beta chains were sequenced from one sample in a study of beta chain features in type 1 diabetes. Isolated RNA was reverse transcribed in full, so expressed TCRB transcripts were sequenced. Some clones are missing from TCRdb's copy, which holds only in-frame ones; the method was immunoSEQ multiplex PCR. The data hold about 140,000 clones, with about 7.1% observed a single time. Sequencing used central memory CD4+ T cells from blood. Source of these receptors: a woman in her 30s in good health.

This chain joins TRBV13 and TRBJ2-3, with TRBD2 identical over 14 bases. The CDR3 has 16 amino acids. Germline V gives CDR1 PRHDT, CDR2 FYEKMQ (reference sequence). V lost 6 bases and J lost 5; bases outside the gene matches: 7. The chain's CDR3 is CASSRLAGGPIDTQYF. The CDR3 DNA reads TGTGCCAGCAGTAGACTAGCGGGAGGGCCCATAGATACGCAGTATTTT.

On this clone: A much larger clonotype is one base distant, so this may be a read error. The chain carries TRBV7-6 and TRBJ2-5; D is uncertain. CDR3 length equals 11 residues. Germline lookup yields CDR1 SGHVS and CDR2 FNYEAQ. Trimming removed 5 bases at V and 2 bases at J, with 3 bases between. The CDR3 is CASSPQETQYF. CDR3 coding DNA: TGTGCCAGCAGCCCTCAAGAGACCCAGTACTTC. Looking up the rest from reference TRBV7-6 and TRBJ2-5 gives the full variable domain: GAGVSQSPRYKVTKRGQDVALRCDPISGHVSLYWYRQALGQGPEFLTYFNYEAQQDKSGLPNDRFSAERPEGSISTLTIQRTEQRDSAMYRCASSPQETQYFGPGTRLLVL.

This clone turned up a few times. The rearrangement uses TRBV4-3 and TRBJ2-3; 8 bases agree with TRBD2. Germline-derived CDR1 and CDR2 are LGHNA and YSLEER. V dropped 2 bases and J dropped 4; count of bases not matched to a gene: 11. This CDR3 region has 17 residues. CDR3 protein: CASSQSGTRKYADTQYF. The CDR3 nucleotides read TGCGCCAGCAGCCAAAGTGGGACTAGGAAGTACGCAGATACGCAGTATTTT.

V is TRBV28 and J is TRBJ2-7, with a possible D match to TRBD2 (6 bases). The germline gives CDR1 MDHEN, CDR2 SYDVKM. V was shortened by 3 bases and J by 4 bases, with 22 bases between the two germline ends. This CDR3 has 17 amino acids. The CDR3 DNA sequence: TGTGCCAGCAGTTTGGACCCCACCGGGAGCCACCGTTACGAGCAGTACTTC. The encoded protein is CASSLDPTGSHRYEQYF.

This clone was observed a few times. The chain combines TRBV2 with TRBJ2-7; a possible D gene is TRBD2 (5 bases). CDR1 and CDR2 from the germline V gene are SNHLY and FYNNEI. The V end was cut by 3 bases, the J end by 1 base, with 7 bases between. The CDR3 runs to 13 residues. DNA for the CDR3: TGTGCCAGCAGTGACGGGAATTCCTACGAGCAGTACTTC. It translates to CASSDGNSYEQYF.

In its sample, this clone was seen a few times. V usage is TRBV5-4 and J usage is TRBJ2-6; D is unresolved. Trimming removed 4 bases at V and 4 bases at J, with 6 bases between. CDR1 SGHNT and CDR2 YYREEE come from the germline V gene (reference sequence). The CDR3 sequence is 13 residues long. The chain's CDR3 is CASSPVGANVLTF. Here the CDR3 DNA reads TGTGCCAGCAGCCCTGTCGGGGCCAACGTCCTGACTTTC.

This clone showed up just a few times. The CDR3 region is CASIPTGSRSGYTF. The CDR3 nucleotides read TGTGCCAGTATCCCGACAGGCTCCAGGAGTGGCTACACCTTC. V and J are TRBV19 and TRBJ1-2; the D gene is possibly TRBD1 (6 bases). The CDR3 sequence is 14 residues long. Per the germline V gene, CDR1 is LNHDA and CDR2 is SQIVND (reference sequence). Trimming left V 7 bases short and J 7 bases short, with 19 bases between.

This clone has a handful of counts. CDR3 sequence: CASSQDRPGWNEQFF. In DNA, the CDR3 is TGTGCCAGCAGCCAAGATCGCCCAGGTTGGAATGAGCAGTTCTTC. V gene TRBV14 combines with J gene TRBJ2-1; D ambiguous. The ends were cut back, 0 bases at V and 7 bases at J, with 13 bases in the middle. Germline loops: CDR1 SGHDN, CDR2 FVKESK. This CDR3 contains 15 residues.

CDR3 coding DNA: TGTGCCAGCAGCTTCGGTTCTCTAGCGGGAGGGTCCCATGAGCAGTTCTTC. Translated: CASSFGSLAGGSHEQFF. V usage is TRBV7-2 and J usage is TRBJ2-1; 12 bases are a match to TRBD2. The CDR3 covers 17 residues. From germline, CDR1 is SGHTA and CDR2 FQGNSA. The V gene end was trimmed by 3 bases and the J gene end by 8 bases; junction bases not matched to a gene: 11. Using reference TRBV7-2 and TRBJ2-1 for the parts outside the CDR3, the full variable domain is GAGVSQSPSNKVTEKGKDVELRCDPISGHTALYWYRQSLGQGLEFLIYFQGNSAPDKSGLPSDRFSAERTGGSVSTLTIQRTQQEDSAVYLCASSFGSLAGGSHEQFFGPGTRLTVL.

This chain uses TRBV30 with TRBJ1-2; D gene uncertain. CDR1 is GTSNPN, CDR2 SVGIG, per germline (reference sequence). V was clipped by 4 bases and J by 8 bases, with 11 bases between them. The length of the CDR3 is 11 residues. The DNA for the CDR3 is TGTGCCTGGAACCACCTTAGCGGCTACACCTTC. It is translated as CAWNHLSGYTF.

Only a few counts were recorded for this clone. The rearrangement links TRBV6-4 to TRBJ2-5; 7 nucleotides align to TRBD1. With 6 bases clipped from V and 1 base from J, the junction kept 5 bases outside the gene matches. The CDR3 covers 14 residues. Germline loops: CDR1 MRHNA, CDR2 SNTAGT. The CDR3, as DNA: TGTGCCAGCAGCTCCACAGGGGCCCAAGAGACCCAGTACTTC. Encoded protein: CASSSTGAQETQYF.

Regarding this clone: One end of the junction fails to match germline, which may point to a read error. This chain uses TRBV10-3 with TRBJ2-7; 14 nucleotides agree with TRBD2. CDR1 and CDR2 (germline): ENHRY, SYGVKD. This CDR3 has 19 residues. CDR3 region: CAIMPSPGLAGAPSNEQYF. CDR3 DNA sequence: TGTGCCATCATGCCCTCCCCGGGACTAGCGGGAGCTCCCTCCAACGAGCAGTACTTC.

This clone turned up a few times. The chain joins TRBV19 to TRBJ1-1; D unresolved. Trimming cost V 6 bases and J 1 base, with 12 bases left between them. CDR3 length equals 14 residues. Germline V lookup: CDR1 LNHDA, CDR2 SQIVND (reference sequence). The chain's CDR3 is CASRIEGRNTEAFF. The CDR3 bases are TGTGCCAGTAGGATTGAGGGCCGGAACACTGAAGCTTTCTTT.

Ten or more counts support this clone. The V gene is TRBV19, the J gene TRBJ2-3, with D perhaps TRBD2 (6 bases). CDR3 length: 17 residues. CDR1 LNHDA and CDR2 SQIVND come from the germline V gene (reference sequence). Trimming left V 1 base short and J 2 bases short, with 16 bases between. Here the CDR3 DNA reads TGTGCCAGTAGTATAGGGGGACTTCTACAATCCACAGATACGCAGTATTTT. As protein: CASSIGGLLQSTDTQYF.

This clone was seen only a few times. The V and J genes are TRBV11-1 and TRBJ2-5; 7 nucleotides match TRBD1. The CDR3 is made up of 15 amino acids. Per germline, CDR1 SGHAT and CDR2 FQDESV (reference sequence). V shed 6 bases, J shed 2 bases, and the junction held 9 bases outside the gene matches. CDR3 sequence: CASSVRDSHQETQYF. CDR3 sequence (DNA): TGTGCCAGCAGTGTGAGGGACAGTCATCAAGAGACCCAGTACTTC.

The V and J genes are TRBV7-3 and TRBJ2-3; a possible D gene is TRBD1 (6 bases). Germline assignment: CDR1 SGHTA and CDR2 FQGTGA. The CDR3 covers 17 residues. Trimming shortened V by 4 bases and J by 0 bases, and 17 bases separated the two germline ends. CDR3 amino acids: CASSYQPGQTSTDTQYF. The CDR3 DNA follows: TGTGCCAGCAGCTACCAACCCGGACAGACTAGCACAGATACGCAGTATTTT. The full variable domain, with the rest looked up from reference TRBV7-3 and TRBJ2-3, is GAGVSQTPSNKVTEKGKYVELRCDPISGHTALYWYRQSLGQGPEFLIYFQGTGAADDSGLPNDRFFAVRPEGSVSTLKIQRTERGDSAVYLCASSYQPGQTSTDTQYFGPGTRLTVL.

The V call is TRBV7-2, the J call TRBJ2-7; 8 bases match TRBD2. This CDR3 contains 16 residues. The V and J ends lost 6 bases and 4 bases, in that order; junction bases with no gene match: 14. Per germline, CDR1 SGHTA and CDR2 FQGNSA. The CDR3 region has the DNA TGTGCCAGCAGAAGAAGCGCCAGCGGGAGTTCATACGAGCAGTACTTC. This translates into CASRRSASGSSYEQYF.

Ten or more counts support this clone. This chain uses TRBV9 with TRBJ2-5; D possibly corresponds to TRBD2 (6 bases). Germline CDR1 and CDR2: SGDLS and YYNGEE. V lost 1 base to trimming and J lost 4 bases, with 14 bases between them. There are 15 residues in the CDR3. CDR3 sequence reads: CASSVMGNSGETQYF. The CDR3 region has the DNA TGTGCCAGCAGCGTAATGGGAAATAGCGGAGAGACCCAGTACTTC.

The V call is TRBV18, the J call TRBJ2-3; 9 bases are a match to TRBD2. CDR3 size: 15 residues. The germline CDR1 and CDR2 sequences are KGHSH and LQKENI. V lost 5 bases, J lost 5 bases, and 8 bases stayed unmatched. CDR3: CASSRASGNQDTQYF. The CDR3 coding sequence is TGTGCCAGCTCAAGGGCTAGCGGGAATCAAGATACGCAGTATTTT.

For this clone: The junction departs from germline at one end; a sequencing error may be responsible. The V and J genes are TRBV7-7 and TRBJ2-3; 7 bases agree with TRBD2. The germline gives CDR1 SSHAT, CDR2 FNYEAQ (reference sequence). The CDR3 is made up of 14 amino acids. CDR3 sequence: CASSLGAGVDTQYF. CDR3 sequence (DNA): TGTGCTAGCAGCTTAGGGGCGGGAGTTGATACGCAGTATTTT.

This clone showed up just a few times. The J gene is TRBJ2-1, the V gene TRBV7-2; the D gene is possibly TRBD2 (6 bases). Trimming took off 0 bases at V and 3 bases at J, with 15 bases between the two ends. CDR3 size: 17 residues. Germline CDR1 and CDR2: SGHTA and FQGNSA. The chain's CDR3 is CASSLAPGSGIYNEQFF. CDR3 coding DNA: TGTGCCAGCAGCTTAGCACCCGGGAGTGGGATCTACAATGAGCAGTTCTTC.

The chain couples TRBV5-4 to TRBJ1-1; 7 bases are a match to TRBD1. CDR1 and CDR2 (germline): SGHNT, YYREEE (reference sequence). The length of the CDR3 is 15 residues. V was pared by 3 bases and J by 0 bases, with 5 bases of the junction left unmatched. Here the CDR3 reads CASSSGQALNTEAFF. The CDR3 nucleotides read TGTGCCAGCAGCTCCGGACAGGCGTTGAACACTGAAGCTTTCTTT.

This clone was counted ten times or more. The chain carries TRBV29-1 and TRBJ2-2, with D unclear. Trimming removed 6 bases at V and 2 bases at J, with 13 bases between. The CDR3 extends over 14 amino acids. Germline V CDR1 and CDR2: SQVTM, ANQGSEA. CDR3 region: CSVIEARNTGELFF. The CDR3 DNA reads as TGCAGCGTGATCGAGGCCCGAAACACCGGGGAGCTGTTTTTT.

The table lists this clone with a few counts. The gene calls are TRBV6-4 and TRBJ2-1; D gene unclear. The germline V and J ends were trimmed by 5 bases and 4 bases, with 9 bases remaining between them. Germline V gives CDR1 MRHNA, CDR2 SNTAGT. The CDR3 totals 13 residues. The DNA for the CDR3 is TGTGCCAGCAGTCTGACTGTTTACAATGAGCAGTTCTTC. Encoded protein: CASSLTVYNEQFF.

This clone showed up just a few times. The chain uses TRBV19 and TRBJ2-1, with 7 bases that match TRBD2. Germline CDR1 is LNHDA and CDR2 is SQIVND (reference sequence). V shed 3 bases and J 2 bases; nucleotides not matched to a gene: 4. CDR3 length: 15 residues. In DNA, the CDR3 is TGTGCCAGTAGTATCGCTAGCGGAACCTACAATGAGCAGTTCTTC. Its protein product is CASSIASGTYNEQFF.

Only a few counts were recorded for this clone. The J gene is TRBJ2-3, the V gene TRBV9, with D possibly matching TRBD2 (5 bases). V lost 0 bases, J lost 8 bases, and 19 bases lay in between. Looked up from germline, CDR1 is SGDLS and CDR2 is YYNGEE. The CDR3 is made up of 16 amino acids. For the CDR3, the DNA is TGTGCCAGCAGCGTAGCTTGGGTAGGGCCGGGATCTACGCAGTATTTT. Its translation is CASSVAWVGPGSTQYF. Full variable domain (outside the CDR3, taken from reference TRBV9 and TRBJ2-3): DSGVTQTPKHLITATGQRVTLRCSPRSGDLSVYWYQQSLDQGLQFLIQYYNGEERAKGNILERFSAQQFPDLHSELNLSSLELGDSALYFCASSVAWVGPGSTQYFGPGTRLTVL.

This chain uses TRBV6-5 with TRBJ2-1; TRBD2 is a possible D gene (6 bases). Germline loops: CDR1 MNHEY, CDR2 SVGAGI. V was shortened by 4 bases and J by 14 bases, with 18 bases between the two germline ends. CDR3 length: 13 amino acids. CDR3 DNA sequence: TGTGCCAGCAGTTCTCCCATCATTGGACTAAAGTTCTTC. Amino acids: CASSSPIIGLKFF.

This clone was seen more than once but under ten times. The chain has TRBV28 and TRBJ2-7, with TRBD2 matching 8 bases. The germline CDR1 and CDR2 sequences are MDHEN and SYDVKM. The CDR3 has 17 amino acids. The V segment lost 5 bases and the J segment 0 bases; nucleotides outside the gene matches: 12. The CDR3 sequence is CASSPSSGMSVSYEQYF. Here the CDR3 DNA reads TGTGCCAGCAGTCCCAGTAGCGGGATGTCCGTCTCCTACGAGCAGTACTTC. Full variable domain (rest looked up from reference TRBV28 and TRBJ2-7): DVKVTQSSRYLVKRTGEKVFLECVQDMDHENMFWYRQDPGLGLRLIYFSYDVKMKEKGDIPEGYSVSREKKERFSLILESASTNQTSMYLCASSPSSGMSVSYEQYFGPGTRLTVT.

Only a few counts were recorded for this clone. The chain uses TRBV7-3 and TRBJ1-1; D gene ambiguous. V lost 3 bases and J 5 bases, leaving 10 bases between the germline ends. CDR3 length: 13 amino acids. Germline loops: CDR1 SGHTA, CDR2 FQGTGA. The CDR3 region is CASSFGRETEAFF. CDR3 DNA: TGTGCCAGCAGCTTTGGTAGGGAGACTGAAGCTTTCTTT.

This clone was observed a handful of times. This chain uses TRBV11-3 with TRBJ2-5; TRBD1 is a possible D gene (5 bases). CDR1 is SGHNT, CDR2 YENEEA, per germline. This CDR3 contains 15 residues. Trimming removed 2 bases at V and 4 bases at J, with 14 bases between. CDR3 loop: CASSLKAGLGETQYF. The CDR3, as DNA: TGTGCCAGCAGCTTAAAGGCAGGGCTGGGAGAGACCCAGTACTTC.

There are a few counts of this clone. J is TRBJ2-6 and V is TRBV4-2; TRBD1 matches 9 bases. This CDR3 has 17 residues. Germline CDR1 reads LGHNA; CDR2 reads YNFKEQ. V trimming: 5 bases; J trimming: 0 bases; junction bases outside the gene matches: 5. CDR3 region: CASSSGTGSSGANVLTF. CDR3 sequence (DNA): TGTGCCAGCAGCTCCGGGACAGGGAGCTCTGGGGCCAACGTCCTGACTTTC.

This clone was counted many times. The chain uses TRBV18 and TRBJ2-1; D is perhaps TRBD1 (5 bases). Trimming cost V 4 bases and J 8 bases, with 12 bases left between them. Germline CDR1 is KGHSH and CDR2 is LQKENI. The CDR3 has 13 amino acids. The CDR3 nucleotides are TGTGCCAGCTCACAGGGGTCTAGAGATGAGCAGTTCTTC. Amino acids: CASSQGSRDEQFF.